One sample yielded the 6 T cell receptor beta chains listed below, sequenced in a study of T cell repertoires in cytomegalovirus infection (dated by TCRdb to the late 2010s). Sequencing used an Illumina HiSeq 1500. TCRdb reprocessing: public reads trimmed at Q25 with fastp, clones called with MiXCR, in-frame beta chains kept. For every CDR3 protein sequence, its rows merge into one entry that carries the most common genes and DNA. The sample data list around 350,000 distinct CDR3 sequences, and around 18% of these were observed just once. Around 8.6% of the sample is in the top ten clones. Sequencing used PBMCs. The origin of the receptors is a human donor in good health (CMV status not recorded). Some clones in this sample may be carry-over from other donors' samples.

This clonotype was counted many times. The chain carries TRBV7-2 and TRBJ1-5; D perhaps matches TRBD1 (5 bases). V lost 5 bases and J lost 7, with 24 bases in between. CDR3 length equals 17 residues. CDR1 is SGHTA and CDR2 is FQGNSA in the germline V gene. For the CDR3, the DNA is TGTGCCAGCAGCGGATCTAAGGGGAAGGGGCCGGAGCAGCCCCAGCATTTT. Its protein is CASSGSKGKGPEQPQHF.

Only one count was recorded for this clonotype. This sequence joins TRBV10-3 and TRBJ1-2; tentative D call: TRBD1 (5 bases). Germline lookup yields CDR1 ENHRY and CDR2 SYGVKD. This CDR3 is 15 amino acids long. Trimming removed 6 bases from V and 0 bases from J, with 14 bases in between. CDR3 sequence (DNA): TGTGCCATCAGCCTGGGACTGATGGCTAACTATGGCTACACCTTC. Residues: CAISLGLMANYGYTF.

This clonotype occurred a few times. V gene TRBV7-9 combines with J gene TRBJ2-7; TRBD1 or TRBD2 may be the D gene (5 bases each). V lost 5 bases, J lost 5 bases, and 19 bases lay in between. Germline loops: CDR1 SEHNR, CDR2 FQNEAQ (reference sequence). The CDR3 consists of 15 residues. The CDR3 DNA sequence: TGTGCCAGCAGCCCGTGGGGGTCCCGCGCCAACGAGCAGTACTTC. Translating it yields CASSPWGSRANEQYF.

The chain uses TRBV12-3 or TRBV12-4 and TRBJ1-4; D is perhaps TRBD1 (6 bases). The CDR3 has 15 amino acids. V lost 2 bases and J 4 bases, leaving 11 bases between the germline ends. CDR3 residues: CASSLSTGFNEKLFF. The DNA of the CDR3 is TGTGCCAGCAGTTTATCGACAGGATTTAATGAAAAACTGTTTTTT.

This chain connects TRBV7-2 to TRBJ1-3, with D uncertain. CDR1 is SGHTA, CDR2 FQGNSA, per germline. Trimming pared 5 bases from V and 2 bases from J, leaving 19 bases between. There are 17 residues in the CDR3. This CDR3 is CASSPGNIGGPGNTIYF. The CDR3, as DNA: TGTGCCAGCAGCCCGGGCAATATTGGCGGGCCTGGAAACACCATATATTTT.

This clonotype has a handful of counts. J is TRBJ1-1 and V is TRBV19, with D unresolved. V was cut by 8 bases and J by 8 bases, with 15 bases left in between. The CDR3 has 12 residues. Germline loops: CDR1 LNHDA, CDR2 SQIVND (reference sequence). The CDR3 loop reads CASGGHRVEAFF. CDR3 bases: TGTGCCAGTGGCGGGCACAGAGTCGAAGCTTTCTTT.